A selection of T cell receptor beta chains follows, all from one sample in a study of blood T cells in healthy people across ages. TCRdb passed the 5' RACE reads through MiXCR, listing each CDR3 protein once. Of more than 700,000 distinct CDR3 sequences in the sample, less than 60% were seen once. The sequenced sample consisted of blood. All receptors derive from a man aged 80 or over in good health. Both conserved end residues are part of each CDR3. The order of the fields is D gene, V gene, clone size, J gene, CDR3 DNA, CDR3 protein. D genes are given only for firm matches. The size entry is marked missing in some rows and otherwise reads once, few, many or a size class.

D gene: TRBD1; V gene: TRBV10-3; clone size: .; J gene: TRBJ2-2; CDR3 DNA: TGTGCCATCCTCCCCGAGCAGGGACAGGTCGGGGAGCTGTTTTTT; CDR3 protein: CAILPEQGQVGELFF
D gene: .; V gene: TRBV5-1; clone size: few; J gene: TRBJ2-5; CDR3 DNA: TGCGCCAGCAGCTGGCTGGGGAACGAAGAGACCCAGTACTTC; CDR3 protein: CASSWLGNEETQYF
D gene: TRBD2; V gene: TRBV20-1; clone size: .; J gene: TRBJ2-1; CDR3 DNA: TGCAGTGCTCCGTCGACTAGCGGGAAACGTGAGCAGTTCTTC; CDR3 protein: CSAPSTSGKREQFF
D gene: .; V gene: TRBV5-1; clone size: .; J gene: TRBJ1-3; CDR3 DNA: TGCGCCAGCAGGGACACCAGCTCTGGAAACACCATATATTTT; CDR3 protein: CASRDTSSGNTIYF
D gene: TRBD2; V gene: TRBV7-2; clone size: many; J gene: TRBJ2-2; CDR3 DNA: TGTGCCAGCAGCTCGACCCGACTAGCGGGGGATACCGGGGAGCTGTTTTTT; CDR3 protein: CASSSTRLAGDTGELFF
D gene: TRBD1; V gene: TRBV20-1; clone size: .; J gene: TRBJ1-1; CDR3 DNA: TGCAGTGCCAGACCCGGGACAGGGGGCCCGAACACTGAAGCTTTCTTT; CDR3 protein: CSARPGTGGPNTEAFF
D gene: .; V gene: TRBV7-3; clone size: many; J gene: TRBJ2-5; CDR3 DNA: TGTGCCAGCAGCTTAAGCAGGGAAGAGACCCAGTACTTC; CDR3 protein: CASSLSREETQYF
D gene: .; V gene: TRBV7-2; clone size: many; J gene: TRBJ2-1; CDR3 DNA: TGTGCCAGCAGCTTAGCCTCCTACAATGAGCAGTTCTTC; CDR3 protein: CASSLASYNEQFF
D gene: .; V gene: TRBV20-1; clone size: .; J gene: TRBJ1-1; CDR3 DNA: TGCAGTGCTAACAGGATGAACACTGAAGCTTTCTTT; CDR3 protein: CSANRMNTEAFF
D gene: TRBD2; V gene: TRBV10-3; clone size: few; J gene: TRBJ2-1; CDR3 DNA: TGTGCCATCACCAAGACTAGCGGGAGGGCCGTTTACAATGAGCAGTTCTTC; CDR3 protein: CAITKTSGRAVYNEQFF
D gene: .; V gene: TRBV28; clone size: .; J gene: TRBJ2-4; CDR3 DNA: TGTGCCGGCAGTGCCACTGGCGGAACACCCAAAAACATTCAGTACTTC; CDR3 protein: CAGSATGGTPKNIQYF
D gene: TRBD2; V gene: TRBV20-1; clone size: .; J gene: TRBJ2-2; CDR3 DNA: TGCAGTGCCGCCGGGACTAGGTCGAACACCGGGGAGCTGTTTTTT; CDR3 protein: CSAAGTRSNTGELFF
D gene: .; V gene: TRBV6-5; clone size: .; J gene: TRBJ2-7; CDR3 DNA: TGTGCCAGCAGTTACGCGGCCTACGAGCAGTACTTC; CDR3 protein: CASSYAAYEQYF
D gene: .; V gene: TRBV6-2/TRBV6-3; clone size: .; J gene: TRBJ2-5; CDR3 DNA: TGTGCCATTGCAGCACCGTACCAAGAGACCCAGTACTTC; CDR3 protein: CAIAAPYQETQYF
D gene: .; V gene: TRBV20-1; clone size: .; J gene: TRBJ1-2; CDR3 DNA: TGCAGTGCCCCCATCCATGGCTACACCTTC; CDR3 protein: CSAPIHGYTF
D gene: TRBD2; V gene: TRBV20-1; clone size: few; J gene: TRBJ2-1; CDR3 DNA: TGCAGTGCTAGAAGCGGGAGGGGGTACAATGAGCAGTTCTTC; CDR3 protein: CSARSGRGYNEQFF
D gene: .; V gene: TRBV20-1; clone size: few; J gene: TRBJ2-1; CDR3 DNA: TGCAGTGCTAGGAAAAGCGAGAGCTACAATGAGCAGTTCTTC; CDR3 protein: CSARKSESYNEQFF
D gene: .; V gene: TRBV28; clone size: .; J gene: TRBJ1-2; CDR3 DNA: TGTGCCAGTATATCAGGGAACTATGGCTACACCTTC; CDR3 protein: CASISGNYGYTF
D gene: TRBD1; V gene: TRBV7-3; clone size: .; J gene: TRBJ2-6; CDR3 DNA: TGTGCCAGCAGCCCACTGGGGGGACAGGCTGGGGCCAACGTCCTGACTTTC; CDR3 protein: CASSPLGGQAGANVLTF
D gene: .; V gene: TRBV29-1; clone size: many; J gene: TRBJ2-1; CDR3 DNA: TGCAGCGTTGCGAGTATGGAAGCCAATGAGCAGTTCTTC; CDR3 protein: CSVASMEANEQFF
D gene: .; V gene: TRBV28; clone size: .; J gene: TRBJ1-5; CDR3 DNA: TGTGCCAGCAGCGTTCCCTGGGGTAGCAATCAGCCCCAGCATTTT; CDR3 protein: CASSVPWGSNQPQHF
D gene: .; V gene: TRBV4-1; clone size: .; J gene: TRBJ2-7; CDR3 DNA: TGCGCCAGCAGCCAAGTTGGGGGAGAGTACGAGCAGTACTTC; CDR3 protein: CASSQVGGEYEQYF
D gene: .; V gene: TRBV4-2; clone size: few; J gene: TRBJ2-2; CDR3 DNA: TGTGCCAGCAGCCAAGTGGGGTCCGGGGAGCTGTTTTTT; CDR3 protein: CASSQVGSGELFF
D gene: .; V gene: TRBV20-1; clone size: once; J gene: TRBJ2-3; CDR3 DNA: TGCAGTGCTAGGGTCGAGCAGAACACAGATACGCAGTATTTT; CDR3 protein: CSARVEQNTDTQYF
D gene: .; V gene: TRBV6-1; clone size: .; J gene: TRBJ2-7; CDR3 DNA: TGTGCCAGCAGTGAAACCCCCTTTTACGAGCAGTACTTC; CDR3 protein: CASSETPFYEQYF
D gene: TRBD2; V gene: TRBV7-7; clone size: .; J gene: TRBJ2-3; CDR3 DNA: TGTGCTAGCAGTAGGGGACTAGCGGGGCACACAGATACGCAGTATTTT; CDR3 protein: CASSRGLAGHTDTQYF
D gene: TRBD2; V gene: TRBV12-3/TRBV12-4; clone size: .; J gene: TRBJ2-7; CDR3 DNA: TGTGCCAGCAGCCCGGCTAGCGGCCTATTCGAGCAGTACTTC; CDR3 protein: CASSPASGLFEQYF